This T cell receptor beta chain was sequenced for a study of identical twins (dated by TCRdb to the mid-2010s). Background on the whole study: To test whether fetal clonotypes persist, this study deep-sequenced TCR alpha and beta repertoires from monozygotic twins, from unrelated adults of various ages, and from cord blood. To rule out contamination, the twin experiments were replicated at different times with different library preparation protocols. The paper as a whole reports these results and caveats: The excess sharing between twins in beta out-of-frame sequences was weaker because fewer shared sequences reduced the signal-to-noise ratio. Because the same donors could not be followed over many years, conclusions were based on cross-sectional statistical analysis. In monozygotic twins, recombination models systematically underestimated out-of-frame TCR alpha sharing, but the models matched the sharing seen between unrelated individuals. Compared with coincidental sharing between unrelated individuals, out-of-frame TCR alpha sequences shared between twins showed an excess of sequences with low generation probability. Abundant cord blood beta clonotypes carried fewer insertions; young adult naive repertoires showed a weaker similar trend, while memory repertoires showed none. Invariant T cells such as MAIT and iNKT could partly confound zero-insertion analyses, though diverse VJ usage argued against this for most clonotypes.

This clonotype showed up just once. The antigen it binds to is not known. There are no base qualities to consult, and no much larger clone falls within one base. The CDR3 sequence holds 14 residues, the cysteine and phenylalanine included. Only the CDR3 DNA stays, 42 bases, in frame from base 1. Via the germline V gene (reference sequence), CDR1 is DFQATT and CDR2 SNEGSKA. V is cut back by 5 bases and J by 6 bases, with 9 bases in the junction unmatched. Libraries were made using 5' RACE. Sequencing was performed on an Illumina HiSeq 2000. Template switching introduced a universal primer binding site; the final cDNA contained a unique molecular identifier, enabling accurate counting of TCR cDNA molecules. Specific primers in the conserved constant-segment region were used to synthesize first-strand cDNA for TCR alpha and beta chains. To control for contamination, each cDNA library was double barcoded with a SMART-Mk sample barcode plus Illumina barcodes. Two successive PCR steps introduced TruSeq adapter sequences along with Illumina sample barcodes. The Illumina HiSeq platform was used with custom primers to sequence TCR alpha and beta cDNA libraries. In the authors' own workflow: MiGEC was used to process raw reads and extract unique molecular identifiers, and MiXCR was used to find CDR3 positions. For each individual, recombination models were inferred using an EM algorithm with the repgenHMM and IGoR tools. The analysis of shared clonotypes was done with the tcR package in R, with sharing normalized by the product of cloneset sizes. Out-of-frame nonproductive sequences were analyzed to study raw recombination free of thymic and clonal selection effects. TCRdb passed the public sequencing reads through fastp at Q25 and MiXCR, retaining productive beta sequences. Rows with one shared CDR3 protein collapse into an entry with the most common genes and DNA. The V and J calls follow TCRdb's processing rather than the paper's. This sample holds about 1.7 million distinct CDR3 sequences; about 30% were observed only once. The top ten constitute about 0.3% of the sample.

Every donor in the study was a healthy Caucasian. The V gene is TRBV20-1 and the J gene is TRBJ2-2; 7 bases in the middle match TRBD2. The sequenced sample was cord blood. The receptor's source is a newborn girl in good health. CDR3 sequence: CSAHGREGPGELFF. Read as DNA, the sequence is TGCAGTGCTCATGGGAGGGAGGGGCCCGGGGAGCTGTTTTTT.